This T cell receptor beta chain was observed in a study of long-term antiretroviral therapy in people with HIV. Turning to the study itself: The 2015 recommendation for immediate ART came about a decade after the earliest samples.

Survey-level resolution applied to immunoSEQ assay v3.0. Clones were read by immunoSEQ multiplex PCR, and TCRdb kept only the in-frame ones, dropping some. The data contain 25,000 to 35,000 clones, less than 98% of them singletons. The CDR3 runs to 13 residues. With V trimmed by 11 bases and J by 6 bases, 10 bases remained unmatched. The germline CDR1 and CDR2 sequences are MNHEY and SMNVEV (reference sequence). The sequence derives from a man aged 25-40 years with HIV. This chain links TRBV27 with TRBJ2-7; 10 nucleotides line up with TRBD1. The sequenced sample was unsorted PBMCs, obtained 6.9 years after starting antiretroviral therapy. The CDR3 DNA follows: TGTGCCGTCAAGCGGACAGGGGGATCCGAGCAGTACTTC. This translates into CAVKRTGGSEQYF.